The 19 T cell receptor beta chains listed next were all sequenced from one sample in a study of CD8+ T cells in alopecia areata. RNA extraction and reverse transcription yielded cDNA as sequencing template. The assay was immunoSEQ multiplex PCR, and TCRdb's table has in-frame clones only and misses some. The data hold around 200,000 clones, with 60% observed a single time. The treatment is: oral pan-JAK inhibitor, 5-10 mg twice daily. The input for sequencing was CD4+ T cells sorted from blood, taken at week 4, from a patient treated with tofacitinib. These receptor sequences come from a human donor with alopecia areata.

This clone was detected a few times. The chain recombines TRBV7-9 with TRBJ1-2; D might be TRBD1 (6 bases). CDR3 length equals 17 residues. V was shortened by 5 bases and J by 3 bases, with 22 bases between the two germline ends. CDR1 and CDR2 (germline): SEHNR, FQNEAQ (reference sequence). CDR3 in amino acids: CASSPDPGLGADYGYTF. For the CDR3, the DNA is TGTGCCAGCAGCCCCGACCCCGGGTTGGGGGCGGACTATGGCTACACCTTC.

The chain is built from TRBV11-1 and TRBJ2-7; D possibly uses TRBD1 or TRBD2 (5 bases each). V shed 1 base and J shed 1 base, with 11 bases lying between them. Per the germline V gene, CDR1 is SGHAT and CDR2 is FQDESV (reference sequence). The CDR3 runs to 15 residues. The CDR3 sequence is CASSLDPGPSYEQYF. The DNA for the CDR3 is TGTGCCAGCAGCTTAGATCCGGGACCATCCTACGAGCAGTACTTC.

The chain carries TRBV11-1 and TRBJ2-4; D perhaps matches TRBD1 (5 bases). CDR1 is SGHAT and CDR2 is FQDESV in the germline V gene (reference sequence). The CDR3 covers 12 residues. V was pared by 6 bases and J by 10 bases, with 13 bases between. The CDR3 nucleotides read TGTGCCAGCAGTCGAACGACAGCTATTCAGTACTTC. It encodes CASSRTTAIQYF.

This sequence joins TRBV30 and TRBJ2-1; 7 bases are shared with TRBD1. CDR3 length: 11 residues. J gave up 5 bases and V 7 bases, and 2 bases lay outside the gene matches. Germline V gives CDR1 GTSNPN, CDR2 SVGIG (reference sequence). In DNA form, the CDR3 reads TGTGCCTCGGGACAGAACAATGAGCAGTTCTTC. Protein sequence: CASGQNNEQFF.

The CDR3 DNA is TGCGCCAGCAGCTGGGGACACCCGAACTACGAGCAGTACTTC. It specifies CASSWGHPNYEQYF. The V and J genes are TRBV5-1 and TRBJ2-7; possible D gene TRBD1, 6 bases. Germline V gene data show CDR1 as SGHRS and CDR2 as YFSETQ. This CDR3 region has 14 residues. Trimming stripped 3 bases from V and 3 bases from J, with 13 bases between.

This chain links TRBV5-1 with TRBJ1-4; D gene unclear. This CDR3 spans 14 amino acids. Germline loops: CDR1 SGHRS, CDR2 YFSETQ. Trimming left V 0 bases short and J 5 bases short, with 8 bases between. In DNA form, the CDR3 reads TGCGCCAGCAGCTTGGCCGGGAAGAATGAAAAACTGTTTTTT. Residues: CASSLAGKNEKLFF. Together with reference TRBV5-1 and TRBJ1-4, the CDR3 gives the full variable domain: KAGVTQTPRYLIKTRGQQVTLSCSPISGHRSVSWYQQTPGQGLQFLFEYFSETQRNKGNFPGRFSGRQFSNSRSEMNVSTLELGDSALYLCASSLAGKNEKLFFGSGTQLSVL.

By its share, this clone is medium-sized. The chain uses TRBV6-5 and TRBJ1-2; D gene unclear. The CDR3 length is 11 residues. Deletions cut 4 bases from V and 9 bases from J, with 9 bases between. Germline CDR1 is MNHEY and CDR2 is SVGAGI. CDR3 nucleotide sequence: TGTGCCAGCAGTTTTGGGCTGAGCTACACCTTC. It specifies CASSFGLSYTF.

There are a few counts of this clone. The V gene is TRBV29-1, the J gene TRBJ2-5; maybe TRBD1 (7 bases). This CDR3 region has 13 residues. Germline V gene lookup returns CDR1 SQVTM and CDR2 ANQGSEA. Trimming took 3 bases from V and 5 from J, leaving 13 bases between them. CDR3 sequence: CSVDIQGGETQYF. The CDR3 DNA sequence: TGCAGCGTTGATATTCAGGGGGGTGAGACCCAGTACTTC.

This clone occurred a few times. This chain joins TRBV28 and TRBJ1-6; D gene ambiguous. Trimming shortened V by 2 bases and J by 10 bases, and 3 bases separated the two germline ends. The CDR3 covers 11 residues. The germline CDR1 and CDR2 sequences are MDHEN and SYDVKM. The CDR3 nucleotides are TGTGCCAGCAGTTTAGAGTCACCCCTCCACTTT. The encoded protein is CASSLESPLHF.

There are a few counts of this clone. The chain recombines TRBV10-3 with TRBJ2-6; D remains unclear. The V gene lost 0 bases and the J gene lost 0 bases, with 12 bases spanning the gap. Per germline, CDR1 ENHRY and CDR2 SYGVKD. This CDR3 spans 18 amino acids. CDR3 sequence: CAISESLGQSSGANVLTF. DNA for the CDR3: TGTGCCATCAGTGAGTCTCTAGGGCAGAGCTCTGGGGCCAACGTCCTGACTTTC.

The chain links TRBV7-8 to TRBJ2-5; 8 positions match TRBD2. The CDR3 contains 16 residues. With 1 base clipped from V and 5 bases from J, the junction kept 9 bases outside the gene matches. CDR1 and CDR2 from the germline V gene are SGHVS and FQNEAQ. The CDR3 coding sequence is TGTGCCAGCAGCTTAGGATCTAGCGGGCGATCGGAGACCCAGTACTTC. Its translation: CASSLGSSGRSETQYF.

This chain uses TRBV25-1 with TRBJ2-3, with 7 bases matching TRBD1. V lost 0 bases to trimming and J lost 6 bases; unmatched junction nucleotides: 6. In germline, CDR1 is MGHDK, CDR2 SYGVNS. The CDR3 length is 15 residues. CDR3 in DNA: TGTGCCAGCAGTGAATATAAGGGACAGCGCGATACGCAGTATTTT. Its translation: CASSEYKGQRDTQYF.

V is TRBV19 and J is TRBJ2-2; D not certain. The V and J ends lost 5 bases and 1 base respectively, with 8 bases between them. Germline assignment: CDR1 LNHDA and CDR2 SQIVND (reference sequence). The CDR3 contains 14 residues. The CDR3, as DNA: TGTGCCAGTAGTTGGGCAATGAACACCGGGGAGCTGTTTTTT. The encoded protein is CASSWAMNTGELFF.

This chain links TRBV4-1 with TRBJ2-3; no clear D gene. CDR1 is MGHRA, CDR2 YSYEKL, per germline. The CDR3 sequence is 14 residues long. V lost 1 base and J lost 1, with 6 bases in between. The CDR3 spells CASSQAPGTDTQYF. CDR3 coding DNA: TGCGCCAGCAGCCAAGCCCCGGGCACAGATACGCAGTATTTT.

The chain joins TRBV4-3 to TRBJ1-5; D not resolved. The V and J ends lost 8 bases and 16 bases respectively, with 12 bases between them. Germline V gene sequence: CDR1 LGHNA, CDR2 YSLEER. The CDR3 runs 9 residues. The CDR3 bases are TGCGCCAGCGGCTCCCTCCAACATTTT. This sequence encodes CASGSLQHF.

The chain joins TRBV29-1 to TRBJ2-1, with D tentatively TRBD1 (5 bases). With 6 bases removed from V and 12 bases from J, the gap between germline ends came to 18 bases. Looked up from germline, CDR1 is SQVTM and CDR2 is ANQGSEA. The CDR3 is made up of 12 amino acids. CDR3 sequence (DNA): TGCAGCGTCAGAGCTGGGGCCGGTATGCAGTTCTTC. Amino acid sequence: CSVRAGAGMQFF.

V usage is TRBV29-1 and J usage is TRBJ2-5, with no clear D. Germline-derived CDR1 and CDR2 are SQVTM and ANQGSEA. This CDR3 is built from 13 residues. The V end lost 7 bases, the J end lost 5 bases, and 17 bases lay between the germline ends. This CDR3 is CSADERPTETQYF. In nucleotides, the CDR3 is TGCAGCGCAGACGAAAGACCTACGGAGACCCAGTACTTC.

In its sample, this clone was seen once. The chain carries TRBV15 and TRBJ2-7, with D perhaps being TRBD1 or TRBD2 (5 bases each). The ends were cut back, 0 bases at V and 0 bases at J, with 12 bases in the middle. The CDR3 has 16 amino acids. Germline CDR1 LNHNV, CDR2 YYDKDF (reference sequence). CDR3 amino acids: CATSRDWGTASYEQYF. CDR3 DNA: TGTGCCACCAGCAGAGATTGGGGGACGGCCTCCTACGAGCAGTACTTC.

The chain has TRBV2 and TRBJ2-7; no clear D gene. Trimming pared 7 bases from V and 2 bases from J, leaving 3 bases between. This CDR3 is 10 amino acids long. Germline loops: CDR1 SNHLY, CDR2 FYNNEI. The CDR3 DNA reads TGTGCCAGCACCCCCTACGAGCAGTACTTC. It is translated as CASTPYEQYF.